This T cell receptor (beta chain) was sequenced in a study of blood T cells in healthy people across ages (dated by TCRdb to the mid-2010s). About the investigation overall: In model experiments, template switching captured roughly one uniquely barcoded TCR beta cDNA molecule for every two T cells. Using deep sequencing normalized with unique cDNA molecular identifiers, the study measured how TCR beta repertoire diversity changes with age. The donors were divided into four age groups: young (average approximately 16 years), middle-aged (approximately 41), aged (approximately 62) and long-lived (82). To avoid experimental bias, donors of different ages were randomly spread across the sequencing lanes. Two additional independent replicas of 1 million unique cDNA reads from the same blood draw were analyzed for two donors (one aged 18 to 29 and one aged 80 or older).

Library preparation used 5' RACE. TCRdb records Illumina HiSeq 2500 as the sequencer. The second PCR ran for about 6 to 12 cycles and used a J-beta primer mix along with a sample-barcoded 5' primer. A unique molecular identifier was introduced onto each TCR beta cDNA molecule by a template-switch 5' adaptor carrying 12 random nucleotides. Each sample yielded at least 2.5 million CDR3-containing paired-end reads. All of the RNA was converted into first-strand cDNA using the Mint cDNA synthesis kit, with a TRBC-specific oligonucleotide serving as the primer. Following uracil-DNA glycosylase treatment, a first 18-cycle PCR with universal primers M1SS and BC2_uni_R was performed on all cDNA. As for how the authors treated the data: For normalization, 1 million high-quality reads were randomly selected from each sample, with every read carrying a distinct molecular identifier. Reads with shared molecular identifiers were discarded instead of being binned into consensus sequences. MiTCR, run with a Q25 quality threshold and the strictest error-elimination algorithm, handled CDR3 identification, clonotype clustering and error correction. A nonparametric unseen species model with Euler transformation was used to estimate lower-bound total TCR beta diversity. TCRdb's own reprocessing of the public reads used fastp at Q25 and MiXCR and kept productive beta chains. Here each entry gathers all rows of one CDR3 protein and keeps the most common genes and DNA. TCRdb assigned the V and J calls; the authors' analysis was not used. The sample profile shows approximately 800,000 distinct CDR3 sequences; roughly three fifths of them were found once. The ten largest clones add up to approximately 24% of the sample.

Overall results and qualifications from the work: Estimates of total diversity based on one million sequenced T cells were regarded as lower bounds and as underestimates. The percentage of naive T cells measured by flow cytometry correlated strongly with observed TCR beta diversity. As age increased, observed TCR beta diversity per million T cells dropped in a roughly linear way, and a significant reduction was already evident by age around 41. Compared with the aged group, more naive CD4+ T cells, fewer expanded clones and increased TCR diversity were shown by the long-lived group, suggesting age selection. Because donor CMV infection status was unknown, age-related changes in expanded clonotypes were potentially confounded. Because profiling used bulk unsorted PBMCs, naive and antigen-experienced compartments could not be compared conclusively.

On this clonotype: It lacks a known antigen. Per-base qualities were not stored, and no clone one base away is much larger.

The V end loses 4 bases and the J end loses 2 bases, and a stretch of 12 bases separates them. As encoded in the germline V gene, CDR1 is SGHRS while CDR2 is YFSETQ. The CDR3 covers 14 residues, taking in both the cysteine and the phenylalanine. The sequence is cut down to CDR3 DNA, 42 bases in frame from base 1. Donors were a few dozen systemically healthy Caucasian individuals from Russia aged roughly 6 to 90 years. Each donor gave about 10 milliliters of peripheral blood, drawn into EDTA-treated Vacutainer tubes. Ficoll-Paque density-gradient centrifugation was used to isolate PBMCs, with at least 6.5 million obtained per sample. Trizol reagent was used to extract total RNA from the PBMCs, yielding at least 6 micrograms per sample. Naive CD45RAhigh/CD27high T cell percentages were measured by flow cytometry on a PBMC aliquot from every donor.

The chain couples TRBV5-1 to TRBJ1-2, with a weak D call of TRBD1 (5 bases match). This clonotype was sampled from a middle-aged man in good health. Sequenced input: blood. Here the CDR3 is given as CASSTLGDNYGYTF. At the DNA level, the sequence is TGCGCCAGCAGCACTCTTGGGGACAACTATGGCTACACCTTC.